Listed below are T cell receptor beta chains from one sample, sequenced in a study of technical replicates of blood from a few donors. Clones were read by immunoSEQ multiplex PCR, and TCRdb kept only the in-frame ones, dropping some. This table holds about 68,000 clones, less than 98% found once. The sample taken for sequencing was T cells isolated from PBMCs. All receptors derive from a human donor in good health. CDR3s include the opening cysteine and the closing phenylalanine or tryptophan. D genes are given only for firm matches. For some rows the clone size is stated as once, few or many, or as a class when expanded; others skip it.

-	-	TRBV6-1	TRBJ1-2	CASRMDINPNYGYTF	TGTGCCAGCAGGATGGACATAAACCCTAACTATGGCTACACCTTC
-	-	TRBV9	TRBJ2-7	CASSPSDLYEQYF	TGTGCCAGCAGCCCGAGCGACCTATACGAGCAGTACTTC
-	once	TRBV28	TRBJ1-5	CASSPRQVLVDQPQHF	TGTGCCAGCAGTCCAAGACAGGTCCTCGTAGATCAGCCCCAGCATTTT
-	-	TRBV6-5	TRBJ2-5	CASSYRHKETQYF	TGTGCCAGCAGTTACCGACACAAAGAGACCCAGTACTTC
TRBD1	-	TRBV19	TRBJ1-1	CASSIPRTGEAFF	TGTGCCAGTAGTATACCCAGGACAGGAGAAGCTTTCTTT
TRBD2	-	TRBV19	TRBJ2-1	CASSPGGNEQFF	TGTGCCAGTTCGCCGGGGGGCAATGAGCAGTTCTTC
TRBD1	-	TRBV6-5	TRBJ1-2	CASSSGTGRLYGYTF	TGTGCCAGCAGTTCCGGGACAGGGCGCTTGTATGGCTACACCTTC
-	-	TRBV5-1	TRBJ2-1	CASSLGLALVNEQFF	TGCGCCAGCAGCTTGGGGCTAGCCTTAGTCAATGAGCAGTTCTTC
-	-	TRBV5-1	TRBJ1-1	CASRLTGTEAFF	TGCGCCAGCAGATTAACCGGGACTGAAGCTTTCTTT
-	-	TRBV5-1	TRBJ2-7	CASSPEGQYYEQYF	TGCGCCAGCAGCCCGGAGGGACAGTACTACGAGCAGTACTTC
-	-	TRBV7-9	TRBJ1-4	CASSSMGGEEKLFF	TGTGCCAGCAGCTCGATGGGGGGGGAGGAAAAACTGTTTTTT
-	-	TRBV27	TRBJ1-4	CASSFGLGAVEKLFF	TGTGCCAGCAGTTTTGGTCTGGGGGCAGTTGAAAAACTGTTTTTT
TRBD1	-	TRBV13	TRBJ1-2	CASSLGQGENYGYTF	TGTGCCAGCAGCTTAGGACAGGGGGAAAACTATGGCTACACCTTC
TRBD1	-	TRBV18	TRBJ2-7	CASSPQNRGSSYEQYF	TGTGCCAGCTCACCGCAGAACAGGGGGAGCTCCTACGAGCAGTACTTC
TRBD2	-	TRBV6-4	TRBJ2-7	CASSDFGTSGRLHEQYF	TGTGCCAGCAGTGACTTCGGGACTAGCGGGAGACTCCACGAGCAGTACTTC
TRBD1	-	TRBV6-6	TRBJ2-5	CASSYSTGGAETQYF	TGTGCCAGCAGTTACTCGACAGGGGGCGCTGAGACCCAGTACTTC
TRBD1	-	TRBV19	TRBJ2-7	CASSRGGINSYEQYF	TGTGCCAGTAGTAGAGGGGGCATTAACTCCTACGAGCAGTACTTC
-	-	TRBV10-2	TRBJ1-2	CASSVSGAGYGYTF	TGCGCCAGCAGTGTTTCAGGGGCGGGTTATGGCTACACCTTC
TRBD1	-	TRBV10-3	TRBJ2-7	CAISAGWTGGSDEQYF	TGTGCCATCAGTGCTGGGTGGACAGGGGGATCTGACGAGCAGTACTTC
TRBD2	-	TRBV9	TRBJ2-5	CASSGTRQETQYF	TGTGCCAGCAGCGGGACTAGACAAGAGACCCAGTACTTC
-	-	TRBV28	TRBJ1-1	CASSFTGKTEAFF	TGTGCCAGCAGTTTCACGGGAAAGACTGAAGCTTTCTTT
TRBD1	-	TRBV7-9	TRBJ2-3	CASSLEGAADTQYF	TGTGCCAGCAGCTTAGAGGGGGCGGCAGATACGCAGTATTTT
TRBD2	-	TRBV28	TRBJ2-7	CASSWGGREGNYEQYF	TGTGCCAGCAGTTGGGGGGGGCGGGAGGGCAATTACGAGCAGTACTTC
TRBD2	-	TRBV13	TRBJ2-5	CASSLRGGQETQYF	TGTGCCAGCAGCTTACGGGGGGGACAAGAGACCCAGTACTTC
-	-	TRBV4-1	TRBJ2-1	CASSQALGDNEQFF	TGCGCCAGCAGCCAAGCCCTGGGCGACAATGAGCAGTTCTTC
TRBD2	-	TRBV11-2	TRBJ2-4	CASSLLLAGDDEDKNIQYF	TGTGCCAGCAGCTTACTCCTAGCGGGAGATGATGAGGACAAAAACATTCAGTACTTC
TRBD1	-	TRBV19	TRBJ1-5	CASSITGTASNQPQHF	TGTGCCAGTAGTATCACCGGGACAGCTAGCAATCAGCCCCAGCATTTT
-	-	TRBV29-1	TRBJ2-2	CSVGGPGGELFF	TGCAGCGTTGGAGGGCCTGGGGGGGAGCTGTTTTTT
-	once	TRBV11-2	TRBJ2-5	CASSSGEAPETQYF	TGTGCCAGCAGCTCCGGGGAGGCCCCAGAGACCCAGTACTTC
-	-	TRBV19	TRBJ1-1	CASSREATEAFF	TGTGCCAGTAGTAGAGAGGCCACTGAAGCTTTCTTT
-	-	TRBV28	TRBJ1-5	CASSWRARNQPQHF	TGTGCCAGCAGTTGGAGGGCCCGCAATCAGCCCCAGCATTTT
-	-	TRBV6-1	TRBJ1-2	CASSERGRVQYGYTF	TGTGCCAGCAGTGAACGAGGCAGGGTTCAGTATGGCTACACCTTC
TRBD1	-	TRBV28	TRBJ2-2	CASSPLDRRSNTGELFF	TGTGCCAGCAGTCCCCTGGACAGGAGATCGAACACCGGGGAGCTGTTTTTT
-	-	TRBV2	TRBJ2-7	CASRSSYEQYF	TGTGCCAGCAGGAGCTCCTACGAGCAGTACTTC
TRBD1	-	TRBV2	TRBJ1-2	CASSVGQGYGYTF	TGTGCCAGCAGCGTTGGACAGGGATATGGCTACACCTTC
-	-	TRBV29-1	TRBJ2-7	CSVVRRDSYEQYF	TGCAGCGTTGTACGCAGGGACTCCTACGAGCAGTACTTC
TRBD2	-	TRBV4-1	TRBJ2-7	CASSQGGGRAVDYEQYF	TGCGCCAGCAGCCAGGGGGGCGGGAGGGCCGTAGACTACGAGCAGTACTTC
-	-	TRBV7-9	TRBJ2-7	CASSVGGGSYEQYF	TGTGCCAGCAGCGTAGGCGGAGGTTCCTACGAGCAGTACTTC
-	-	TRBV7-2	TRBJ2-1	CASSVTGTGEYNEQFF	TGTGCCAGCAGCGTAACCGGGACGGGGGAATACAATGAGCAGTTCTTC